This TCR beta chain was recorded in a study of vaccination and CD4 T cells after COVID-19 (dated by TCRdb to between 2021 and 2022). Turning to the overall study: The convalescent cohort comprised six males and four females, including two Hispanic individuals, seven Caucasians, two Asians and one multiracial person. Two doses of either the Pfizer-BioNTech BNT162b2 vaccine (n=8) or the Moderna mRNA-1273 vaccine (n=2) were administered to participants. Post-COVID blood samples from convalescent patients were collected a median of 101 days after diagnosis, with a range of 35 to 161 days. Post-vaccine blood samples were taken a median of about 70 days after the second vaccine dose, with a range of roughly 14 to 241 days. For stimulating the cultures, overlapping spike peptide pools were used, derived from SARS-CoV-2 as well as from the common cold coronaviruses HCoV-NL63, HCoV-OC43 and HCoV-229E. Control cultures used a CEFX viral epitope pool as positive control, an HIV-1 Nef peptide pool as negative control, or no peptide. In 10 COVID-19 convalescent patients and a few infection-naive healthy vaccine recipients, researchers compared the spike-specific CD4+ TCR repertoire from before mRNA vaccination with the repertoire from after.

Receptor libraries were prepared by PCR. DNA from cultured CD4+ T cells was subjected to TCR sequencing with the Oncomine TCR Beta short-read assay at the Johns Hopkins FTIC core. The QIAamp micro DNA kit was used to extract genomic DNA from the cultured CD4+ T cells. Oncomine TCR Beta libraries from cultured CD4+ T cells were pooled using unique dual indexes and sequenced on an Illumina iSeq 100. The authors' pipeline ran thus. Non-productive sequences were removed, and CDR3s that did not start with C, did not end with F or W, or were shorter than 7 amino acids were discarded. Antigen-specific clonotypes were identified using the MANAFEST web application through comparison of peptide-stimulated wells with reference and other culture wells. An FDR below 0.05, an odds ratio above 5, and a productive frequency above 0.1% in at least two of three replicate wells were required for clones to be considered positive. Cross-reactive clonotypes were defined as significantly expanded in both SARS-CoV-2 spike wells and at least one common cold coronavirus spike condition. Similarity between CDR3 sequences was evaluated in R version 3.6.1 using Levenshtein distances (stringdist) and unrooted phylogenetic trees (ape). TCRdb applied fastp at Q25 and MiXCR to the public reads, then kept only in-frame beta chains. For every CDR3 protein sequence, its rows merge into one entry that carries the most common genes and DNA. These V and J calls originate from TCRdb's pipeline instead of the authors' own analysis. The sample table shows 9,500 to 15,000 distinct CDR3 sequences, and roughly a fifth are seen once. The top ten constitute roughly 14% of the sample.

The treatment or condition label here, explained by the study, means: approximately nine-day PBMC culture with coronavirus spike peptide pools or control peptides (ViraFEST assay). To expand antigen-specific T cells with peptide pools and then pick out the expanded clonotypes through TCR sequencing, the study relied on the ViraFEST assay. Healthy vaccine recipients had no prior SARS-CoV-2 infection, confirmed by negative nucleocapsid antibody tests before and after vaccination. Each well held around 2 million PBMCs cultured with approximately 10 ug/ml peptide pools in IMDM containing around 5.5% human AB serum and 7.5 to 10 IU/ml IL-2. Half of the culture medium was replaced with fresh IL-2-containing medium on days 3 and 7. CD4+ T cells were isolated after approximately ten days of culture through negative selection using the EasySep CD4+ T cell isolation kit. Ficoll-Paque Plus gradient centrifugation was used to isolate PBMCs from whole blood, and the isolated PBMCs were then either used fresh or cryopreserved at -140C. Each culture condition was generally run in triplicate wells.

A note on this clonotype: Its antigen has not been determined. No much larger clone exists at a distance of one base, and base qualities are not known.

The junction shows trimming of 5 bases on V and 8 bases on J, and the gene matches do not reach 11 bases of it. The CDR3 runs 14 residues from the cysteine to the phenylalanine. Only the CDR3 part of the read is kept: 42 bases, read in frame from the first base. The germline V gene gives CDR1 as LGHNA and CDR2 as YNFKEQ. Paper-wide results and their limitations: In convalescent patients, nearly all vaccine-specific clones (304 of 307) were found to be mono-reactive for SARS-CoV-2 spike rather than cross-reactive with common cold coronaviruses. The study included relatively few convalescent patients and did not analyze early timepoints after natural infection. Among the post-vaccine SARS-CoV-2-reactive clones in convalescent patients, a median about 86% showed up only after vaccination, which suggests vaccine-specific priming. An increase in the median number of SARS-CoV-2-reactive clonotypes from approximately 21 after infection to about 39 after vaccination was observed, but the change was not found to be significant.

Sequenced here: CD4+ T cells from blood, cultured in vitro, sampled before SARS-CoV-2 vaccination. This receptor was taken from a human donor who received a COVID-19 vaccine. The chain links TRBV4-2 with TRBJ1-2, with 7 central nucleotides matching TRBD1. The CDR3 protein sequence reads: CASSDRQGGDGYTF. The DNA sequence follows: TGTGCCAGCAGCGACCGACAGGGCGGCGACGGCTACACCTTC.